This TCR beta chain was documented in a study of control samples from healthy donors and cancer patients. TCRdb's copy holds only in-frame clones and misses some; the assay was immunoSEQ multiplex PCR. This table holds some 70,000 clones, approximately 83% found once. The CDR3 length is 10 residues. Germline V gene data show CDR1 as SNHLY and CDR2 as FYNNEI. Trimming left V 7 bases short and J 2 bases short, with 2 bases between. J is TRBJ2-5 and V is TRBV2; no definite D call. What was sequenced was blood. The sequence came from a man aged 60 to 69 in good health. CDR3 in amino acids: CASTQETQYF. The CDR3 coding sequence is TGTGCCAGCACTCAAGAGACCCAGTACTTC.